This is a list of T cell receptor beta chains from one sample in a study of blood T cell repertoires in COVID-19. Profiling relied on immunoSEQ multiplex PCR, and the TCRdb table lists in-frame clones only, not all of them. In the table there are approximately 84,000 clones, about 80% of which are singletons. The sample was peripheral blood. Receptors originate from a middle-aged man with active or convalescent COVID-19. Both conserved end residues are part of each CDR3. The D gene is left open where the match is weak. The size entry is marked missing in some rows and otherwise reads once, few, many or a size class.

abundance	j_gene	v_gene	d_gene	CDR3aa	CDR3nt
-	TRBJ1-1	TRBV6-1	-	CASSPQGWNTEAFF	TGTGCCAGCAGTCCACAGGGATGGAACACTGAAGCTTTCTTT
once	TRBJ1-2	TRBV19	TRBD1	CASHSYRDRTYGYTF	TGTGCCAGTCATTCGTATCGGGACAGGACCTATGGCTACACCTTC
-	TRBJ1-1	TRBV7-3	TRBD1	CASSPTGTVSAAEAFF	TGTGCCAGCAGCCCCACCGGGACAGTATCGGCGGCTGAAGCTTTCTTT
-	TRBJ1-2	TRBV5-1	-	CASSLEGGPGYTF	TGCGCCAGCAGCCTGGAGGGAGGGCCTGGCTACACCTTC
-	TRBJ2-5	TRBV7-9	TRBD2	CASSLGGGGYQETQYF	TGTGCCAGCAGCTTAGGGGGCGGGGGGTACCAAGAGACCCAGTACTTC
-	TRBJ2-7	TRBV6-6	TRBD1	CASSYTQGEQYF	TGTGCCAGCAGTTACACACAGGGGGAGCAGTACTTC
few	TRBJ2-7	TRBV6-1	-	CASSEGWGRYEQYF	TGTGCCAGCAGTGAAGGGTGGGGCCGCTACGAGCAGTACTTC
few	TRBJ1-5	TRBV6-1	-	CASSEGAGGRQPQHF	TGTGCCAGCAGTGAAGGGGCTGGGGGGAGGCAGCCCCAGCATTTT
-	TRBJ1-1	TRBV7-3	TRBD1	CASSPSRTGNTEAFF	TGTGCCAGCAGCCCCTCTCGGACAGGGAACACTGAAGCTTTCTTT
-	TRBJ2-4	TRBV29-1	TRBD1	CSVDVTGTKNIQYF	TGCAGCGTTGATGTGACAGGGACGAAAAACATTCAGTACTTC
few	TRBJ1-4	TRBV4-1	-	CASSQGGRGTNEKLFF	TGCGCCAGCAGCCAAGGCGGAAGGGGTACTAATGAAAAACTGTTTTTT
many	TRBJ1-2	TRBV7-9	-	CASTLGSKPNYGYTF	TGTGCCAGCACGCTCGGTAGTAAACCTAACTATGGCTACACCTTC
few	TRBJ1-4	TRBV5-1	TRBD1	CASSSAGTGVEKLFF	TGCGCCAGCAGCAGCGCCGGGACAGGGGTGGAAAAACTGTTTTTT
-	TRBJ1-2	TRBV5-1	TRBD1	CASSQGQLLTGYTF	TGCGCCAGCAGCCAGGGACAGCTCCTTACTGGCTACACCTTC
-	TRBJ2-2	TRBV7-2	TRBD2	CASSRTSGGAGELFF	TGTGCCAGCAGCCGGACTAGCGGGGGGGCCGGGGAGCTGTTTTTT
-	TRBJ1-5	TRBV19	-	CASSIGGRGGNQPQHF	TGTGCCAGTAGTATAGGGGGCAGGGGAGGCAATCAGCCCCAGCATTTT
-	TRBJ2-7	TRBV19	-	CASSPQGFDEQYF	TGTGCCAGTAGTCCCCAGGGATTCGACGAGCAGTACTTC
-	TRBJ2-1	TRBV29-1	TRBD1	CSVRGQPSSYNEQFF	TGCAGCGTGAGGGGACAGCCGAGCTCCTACAATGAGCAGTTCTTC
-	TRBJ2-3	TRBV18	TRBD2	CASSPTGGSSTDTQYF	TGTGCCAGCTCACCGACGGGGGGTTCTAGCACAGATACGCAGTATTTT
-	TRBJ1-6	TRBV11-3	-	CASSRRGYNSPLHF	TGTGCCAGCAGCCGAAGGGGCTATAATTCACCCCTCCACTTT
-	TRBJ2-5	TRBV18	TRBD2	CASSENFGLEETQYF	TGTGCCAGCTCAGAGAATTTTGGACTAGAGGAGACCCAGTACTTC
-	TRBJ2-1	TRBV7-2	TRBD2	CASSSAGGGAYNEQFF	TGTGCCAGCAGCTCCGCGGGGGGGGGCGCCTACAATGAGCAGTTCTTC
-	TRBJ1-1	TRBV7-9	TRBD1	CASNGQGRTEAFF	TGTGCCAGCAACGGACAGGGAAGGACTGAAGCTTTCTTT
-	TRBJ1-1	TRBV6-5	TRBD1	CASSRTGVNTEAFF	TGTGCCAGCAGTAGGACAGGTGTGAACACTGAAGCTTTCTTT
-	TRBJ2-3	TRBV5-1	-	CARTRDTLTDTQYF	TGCGCCAGGACACGGGACACCCTCACAGATACGCAGTATTTT
few	TRBJ2-7	TRBV10-3	TRBD2	CAISSGAGPTYEQYF	TGTGCCATCAGTTCGGGAGCGGGGCCTACCTACGAGCAGTACTTC
-	TRBJ1-4	TRBV6-2/TRBV6-3	TRBD1	CASSFKQGIVEKLFF	TGTGCCAGCAGTTTCAAACAGGGGATAGTAGAAAAACTGTTTTTT
-	TRBJ2-1	TRBV6-4	TRBD2	CASSVSGGATYNEQFF	TGTGCCAGCAGTGTCAGCGGGGGGGCTACCTACAATGAGCAGTTCTTC
-	TRBJ1-2	TRBV30	TRBD1	CAWSQGTGGYTF	TGTGCCTGGAGCCAAGGGACAGGAGGCTACACCTTC
-	TRBJ2-3	TRBV5-1	TRBD2	CASSLDTSGSWDTQYF	TGCGCCAGCAGCTTGGATACTAGCGGGTCATGGGATACGCAGTATTTT
-	TRBJ2-3	TRBV10-1	-	CASSAGPRLITDTQYF	TGCGCCAGCAGTGCTGGGCCCCGGCTGATCACAGATACGCAGTATTTT
few	TRBJ1-2	TRBV10-3	TRBD1	CAISESTGNYGYTF	TGTGCCATCAGTGAGTCGACAGGGAACTATGGCTACACCTTC
-	TRBJ1-5	TRBV7-2	-	CASSSRGAYSNQPQHF	TGTGCCAGCAGCTCACGGGGGGCTTATAGCAATCAGCCCCAGCATTTT
-	TRBJ2-7	TRBV18	-	CASSRGPSYEQYF	TGTGCCAGCTCACGGGGCCCCTCCTACGAGCAGTACTTC
-	TRBJ2-3	TRBV7-9	TRBD1	CASSAGQGADTQYF	TGTGCCAGCAGCGCGGGACAGGGAGCAGATACGCAGTATTTT
-	TRBJ2-1	TRBV5-1	-	CASSLAPSGAYNEQFF	TGCGCCAGCAGCTTGGCCCCTAGTGGTGCCTACAATGAGCAGTTCTTC
-	TRBJ1-4	TRBV19	-	CASSIQGFNEKLFF	TGTGCCAGTAGTATACAGGGATTTAATGAAAAACTGTTTTTT
-	TRBJ1-6	TRBV18	-	CASGGASSPLHF	TGTGCCAGCGGGGGGGCTAGTTCACCCCTCCACTTT
-	TRBJ1-1	TRBV19	-	CASFPRQKNTEAFF	TGTGCCAGCTTTCCGAGACAGAAGAACACTGAAGCTTTCTTT
few	TRBJ1-1	TRBV18	-	CASSPQGGGNTEAFF	TGTGCCAGCTCACCACAAGGGGGGGGAAACACTGAAGCTTTCTTT
-	TRBJ2-5	TRBV9	TRBD2	CASSVAPIAGGIETQYF	TGTGCCAGCAGCGTAGCACCCATAGCGGGGGGGATAGAGACCCAGTACTTC
-	TRBJ1-1	TRBV10-3	-	CAISVGGGTEAFF	TGTGCCATCAGTGTGGGCGGGGGGACTGAAGCTTTCTTT
-	TRBJ1-5	TRBV7-2	-	CASSLVGGGGYQPQHF	TGTGCCAGCAGCTTAGTGGGCGGAGGCGGATATCAGCCCCAGCATTTT
-	TRBJ2-6	TRBV27	-	CASSDWTAGANVLTF	TGTGCCAGCAGTGACTGGACAGCTGGGGCCAACGTCCTGACTTTC
-	TRBJ2-1	TRBV7-9	TRBD2	CASSTSGGYNEQFF	TGTGCCAGCAGCACTAGCGGGGGGTACAATGAGCAGTTCTTC
-	TRBJ1-4	TRBV24-1	-	CATSDSGREKLFF	TGTGCCACCAGTGATTCAGGTAGAGAAAAACTGTTTTTT
few	TRBJ2-1	TRBV10-3	-	CAISEPGQSSYNEQFF	TGTGCCATCAGTGAGCCCGGACAGAGCTCCTACAATGAGCAGTTCTTC
-	TRBJ1-1	TRBV14	-	CASSLGVSAFF	TGTGCCAGCAGCCTCGGGGTGAGTGCTTTCTTT
-	TRBJ1-4	TRBV3-1/TRBV3-2	-	CASSLDRYNEKLFF	TGTGCCAGCAGCCTTGACAGATATAATGAAAAACTGTTTTTT
-	TRBJ1-2	TRBV19	TRBD1	CASSTGRDRSNYGYTF	TGTGCCAGTAGCACCGGACGGGACAGGTCGAACTATGGCTACACCTTC
-	TRBJ2-3	TRBV14	-	CASSRRTAFTDTQYF	TGTGCCAGCAGCCGTCGGACTGCTTTCACAGATACGCAGTATTTT
-	TRBJ1-3	TRBV14	-	CASRLRTPSGNTIYF	TGTGCCAGCCGACTTAGAACCCCCTCTGGAAACACCATATATTTT
-	TRBJ2-5	TRBV10-3	TRBD2	CAIRSSGGARETQYF	TGTGCCATCAGGAGTAGCGGGGGGGCCCGGGAGACCCAGTACTTC
once	TRBJ2-3	TRBV7-2	-	CASSLGQGIDTQYF	TGTGCCAGCAGCCTGGGGCAGGGGATAGATACGCAGTATTTT
-	TRBJ2-5	TRBV5-1	-	CASSLASGGQETQYF	TGCGCCAGCAGCTTGGCCAGCGGAGGGCAAGAGACCCAGTACTTC
once	TRBJ2-5	TRBV5-1	TRBD2	CASSSGGRQETQYF	TGCGCCAGCAGCTCGGGGGGGCGGCAAGAGACCCAGTACTTC
few	TRBJ1-2	TRBV7-9	-	CASSLGSWSAGGYTF	TGTGCCAGCAGCTTAGGGTCTTGGTCAGCGGGGGGCTACACCTTC
few	TRBJ1-6	TRBV19	-	CASSSGQLNSPLHF	TGTGCCAGTAGTTCCGGACAGCTTAATTCACCCCTCCACTTT
-	TRBJ1-1	TRBV7-2	-	CASSSRMTAMNTEAFF	TGTGCCAGCAGCTCCCGGATGACAGCAATGAACACTGAAGCTTTCTTT
-	TRBJ1-1	TRBV4-1	-	CASRVPMENTEAFF	TGCGCCAGCCGGGTCCCCATGGAAAACACTGAAGCTTTCTTT